This is a list of T cell receptor beta chains from one sample in a study of brain T cells in children with intractable seizures. Profiling relied on immunoSEQ multiplex PCR, and the TCRdb table lists in-frame clones only, not all of them. The data show 75,000 to 80,000 clones, under 95% seen once. The material was peripheral blood, obtained at surgery. Every receptor here comes from a boy in the first two years of life with tuberous sclerosis and intractable seizures. The CDR3 runs from the conserved cysteine through the conserved F or W. The D gene is left open where the match is weak. Some rows mark clone size as missing; the rest say once, few, many or name a class of expanded clone.

V,J,D,length,size,CDR3,DNA
TRBV5-5,TRBJ2-7,.,12,.,CASSLAVYEQYF,TGTGCCAGCAGCTTGGCAGTCTACGAGCAGTACTTC
TRBV6-2/TRBV6-3,TRBJ2-3,TRBD1,15,.,CATSRGQGETDTQYF,TGTGCCACCAGCAGGGGACAGGGGGAAACAGATACGCAGTATTTT
TRBV6-5,TRBJ1-5,.,14,.,CASSWGASNQPQHF,TGTGCCAGCAGTTGGGGGGCGAGCAATCAGCCCCAGCATTTT
TRBV6-5,TRBJ2-2,.,13,.,CASIARGSGELFF,TGTGCCAGCATAGCCAGAGGCTCCGGGGAGCTGTTTTTT
TRBV7-7,TRBJ2-1,TRBD1,14,.,CASSPGTGGNEQFF,TGTGCTAGCAGCCCAGGGACAGGGGGGAATGAGCAGTTCTTC
TRBV15,TRBJ1-2,.,15,.,CATSRDYPPNYGYTF,TGTGCCACCAGCAGAGATTACCCCCCGAACTATGGCTACACCTTC
TRBV25-1,TRBJ1-3,.,16,.,CASRLIRESSGNTIYF,TGTGCCAGCAGACTAATCAGGGAAAGCTCTGGAAACACCATATATTTT
TRBV2,TRBJ1-2,TRBD1,13,few,CASSSTGNYGYTF,TGTGCCAGCAGTTCGACAGGGAACTATGGCTACACCTTC
TRBV19,TRBJ2-4,TRBD2,15,.,CASSIGRGGRDIQYF,TGTGCCAGTAGTATCGGGCGGGGGGGCCGTGACATTCAGTACTTC
TRBV7-8,TRBJ2-7,.,12,.,CASSLKGYEQYF,TGTGCCAGCAGCTTAAAGGGGTACGAGCAGTACTTC
TRBV13,TRBJ2-7,.,13,once,CASSLDRKGEQYF,TGTGCCAGCAGCTTGGACAGAAAAGGCGAGCAGTACTTC
TRBV5-1,TRBJ1-6,TRBD1,20,.,CASSLGSGTGGTAYNSPLHF,TGCGCCAGCAGCTTGGGTTCAGGGACAGGGGGCACTGCCTATAATTCACCCCTCCACTTT
TRBV24-1,TRBJ2-3,TRBD2,17,.,CATSGSGRIFSTDTQYF,TGTGCCACCAGTGGCAGCGGGAGGATCTTTAGCACAGATACGCAGTATTTT
TRBV5-6,TRBJ2-2,.,13,.,CASRLRGTGELFF,TGTGCCAGCCGCCTGCGGGGTACCGGGGAGCTGTTTTTT
TRBV6-6,TRBJ2-1,.,15,.,CASSLDGGRYNEQFF,TGTGCCAGCAGTCTCGATGGGGGGAGGTACAATGAGCAGTTCTTC
TRBV11-2,TRBJ2-3,.,13,once,CASSLGWPDTQYF,TGTGCCAGCAGCTTAGGGTGGCCGGATACGCAGTATTTT
TRBV19,TRBJ1-5,TRBD1,16,.,CASSWTGGYSNQPQHF,TGTGCCAGTAGTTGGACAGGGGGCTATAGCAATCAGCCCCAGCATTTT
TRBV5-1,TRBJ2-6,.,13,.,CASKTAGANVLTF,TGCGCCAGTAAGACAGCTGGGGCCAACGTCCTGACTTTC
TRBV25-1,TRBJ2-7,.,11,.,CASSEANTEYF,TGTGCCAGCAGTGAAGCGAATACGGAGTACTTC
TRBV12-3/TRBV12-4,TRBJ2-2,.,13,.,CASTGGGTGELFF,TGTGCCAGTACAGGGGGAGGGACCGGGGAGCTGTTTTTT
TRBV29-1,TRBJ2-2,TRBD2,14,.,CSVVLAGGPGELFF,TGCAGCGTTGTTTTAGCGGGGGGGCCCGGGGAGCTGTTTTTT
TRBV19,TRBJ2-6,.,15,few,CASRLGGPGANVLTF,TGTGCCAGTAGATTAGGGGGGCCTGGGGCCAACGTCCTGACTTTC
TRBV19,TRBJ2-1,.,16,.,CASSIYGVSSYNEQFF,TGTGCCAGTAGTATATATGGGGTAAGCTCCTACAATGAGCAGTTCTTC
TRBV29-1,TRBJ2-7,.,13,.,CSVGDAINYEQYF,TGCAGCGTTGGGGACGCAATCAACTACGAGCAGTACTTC
TRBV28,TRBJ2-7,.,13,once,CASSPRRGDEQYF,TGTGCCAGCAGCCCCCGGCGAGGGGATGAGCAGTACTTC
TRBV6-5,TRBJ2-7,TRBD1,14,.,CASSRTGSSYEQYF,TGTGCCAGCAGCCGGACAGGGTCCTCCTACGAGCAGTACTTC
TRBV4-2,TRBJ2-7,TRBD2,15,.,CASSQENGGFYEQYF,TGTGCCAGCAGCCAAGAAAACGGGGGGTTCTACGAGCAGTACTTC
TRBV7-8,TRBJ1-5,.,16,.,CASSLAVNAGVQPQHF,TGTGCCAGCAGCTTAGCGGTTAATGCAGGGGTACAGCCCCAGCATTTT
TRBV14,TRBJ2-5,.,15,.,CASSQDRLSRETQYF,TGTGCCAGCAGCCAAGATCGTCTCTCTCGGGAGACCCAGTACTTC
TRBV25-1,TRBJ1-1,.,17,.,CASSELQGPEGGTEAFF,TGTGCCAGCAGTGAATTACAGGGCCCCGAGGGGGGCACTGAAGCTTTCTTT
TRBV7-8,TRBJ1-1,.,12,.,CASSPRMTEAFF,TGTGCCAGCAGCCCCCGGATGACTGAAGCTTTCTTT
TRBV12-3/TRBV12-4,TRBJ2-3,.,12,.,CASSFITDTQYF,TGTGCCAGCAGTTTCATCACGGATACGCAGTATTTT
TRBV18,TRBJ1-2,TRBD1,15,.,CASSLRQGEGYGYTF,TGTGCCAGCTCACTCCGACAGGGGGAGGGCTATGGCTACACCTTC
TRBV15,TRBJ1-2,.,14,.,CATSIRNSRYGYTF,TGTGCCACCAGCATCCGAAACAGTCGCTATGGCTACACCTTC
TRBV6-5,TRBJ2-1,TRBD2,16,.,CASSYEGTSGYNEQFF,TGTGCCAGCAGTTACGAGGGGACTAGCGGGTACAATGAGCAGTTCTTC
TRBV12-3/TRBV12-4,TRBJ1-2,.,12,.,CASSLSNYGYTF,TGTGCCAGCAGTTTAAGTAACTATGGCTACACCTTC
TRBV2,TRBJ2-1,TRBD2,13,.,CASTPSGRDEQFF,TGTGCCAGCACCCCCAGCGGGAGGGATGAGCAGTTCTTC
TRBV21-1,TRBJ1-1,.,17,.,CASSKIFRRRKNTEAFF,TGTGCCAGCAGCAAAATTTTTAGGAGGAGGAAGAACACTGAAGCTTTCTTT
TRBV2,TRBJ1-5,.,13,few,CASSRHPNQPQHF,TGTGCCAGCAGTCGACACCCAAATCAGCCCCAGCATTTT
TRBV28,TRBJ2-1,TRBD2,18,.,CASSLLAGGLSSYNEQFF,TGTGCCAGCAGTTTACTAGCGGGAGGGCTGAGCTCCTACAATGAGCAGTTCTTC
TRBV5-1,TRBJ2-1,.,19,.,CASSLDWAGPKSSYNEQFF,TGCGCCAGCAGCTTGGACTGGGCAGGGCCTAAAAGCTCCTACAATGAGCAGTTCTTC
TRBV6-5,TRBJ1-6,.,15,few,CASSYVGSGVPPLHF,TGTGCCAGCAGTTACGTCGGAAGTGGGGTCCCCCCCCTCCACTTT
TRBV19,TRBJ2-3,TRBD1,16,.,CASSIRDRDWADTQYF,TGTGCCAGTAGTATCCGGGACAGGGATTGGGCAGATACGCAGTATTTT
TRBV16,TRBJ2-6,.,15,.,CASSQTGLGANVLTF,TGTGCCAGCAGTCAAACGGGGCTAGGGGCCAACGTCCTGACTTTC
TRBV12-3/TRBV12-4,TRBJ1-1,.,13,.,CASSFAGVNEAFF,TGTGCCAGCAGTTTCGCAGGGGTTAATGAAGCTTTCTTT
TRBV3-1/TRBV3-2,TRBJ1-1,.,13,.,CASSQARLTEAFF,TGTGCCAGCAGCCAAGCCAGGCTCACTGAAGCTTTCTTT
TRBV5-4,TRBJ1-6,TRBD1,14,.,CASSLDRLNSPLHF,TGTGCCAGCAGCCTGGACAGGTTGAATTCACCCCTCCACTTT